Listed here is a single TCR beta chain. Per the authors' pipeline: Reference gene primer amplification in the assay estimated nucleated cell counts. Profiling relied on immunoSEQ multiplex PCR, and the TCRdb table lists in-frame clones only, not all of them. V, J and clone size are taken as reported in that table, and D and trimming were inferred from the DNA itself. The table records approximately 380,000 clones, approximately 90% of them present only once. The sample originates from a study of blood T cell repertoires in COVID-19. Study overall: Sources were T cells, B-cell-depleted T cells, or PBMCs; the material itself was cDNA or gDNA.

Cohorts were based on clinical histories the participants reported. Recovered status in Cohort 3 required two negative PCRs, clearance, or symptom resolution. This CDR3 has 14 residues. CDR1 and CDR2 from the germline V gene are KGHSH and LQKENI. Trimming left V 3 bases short and J 0 bases short, with 6 bases between. This receptor was taken from a young woman who had recovered from COVID-19. The rearrangement links TRBV18 to TRBJ1-3; D uncertain. Material for sequencing was PBMCs or T cells enriched from blood (not recorded which). CDR3 loop: CASSPNSSGNTIYF. As DNA, the CDR3 is TGTGCCAGCTCACCGAACAGCTCTGGAAACACCATATATTTT.